A selection of T cell receptor beta chains follows, all from one sample in a study of post-analysis software for immune sequencing data. TCRdb called the PCR reads again in MiXCR, with one record for every CDR3 protein. This sample has over 700,000 distinct CDR3 sequences, with about 27% found just once. Sequenced input: blood. These TCRs come from a girl aged 10-17 years with multiple sclerosis. The CDR3 runs from the conserved cysteine through the conserved F or W. Each record gives: D gene, J gene, V gene, CDR3 protein. A D gene is named only where the DNA matches it firmly.

d_call: TRBD2; j_call: TRBJ2-5; v_call: TRBV11-2; cdr3_aa: CASSSSGTSGSTQETQYF
d_call: TRBD2; j_call: TRBJ2-7; v_call: TRBV9; cdr3_aa: CASSASGRLYEQYF
d_call: -; j_call: TRBJ2-5; v_call: TRBV27; cdr3_aa: CASSLRNWETQYF
d_call: -; j_call: TRBJ2-7; v_call: TRBV6-2/TRBV6-3; cdr3_aa: CASGESGRSYEQYF
d_call: -; j_call: TRBJ1-5; v_call: TRBV19; cdr3_aa: CASIAARTLGQPQHF
d_call: -; j_call: -; v_call: TRBV20-1; cdr3_aa: CSARGVPALRGGETQYF
d_call: TRBD1; j_call: TRBJ2-1; v_call: TRBV14; cdr3_aa: CASSQEYTGQGVYNEQFF
d_call: -; j_call: TRBJ2-5; v_call: TRBV7-9; cdr3_aa: CAGVRDSLGETQYF
d_call: -; j_call: TRBJ2-1; v_call: TRBV9; cdr3_aa: CASSADLGGSNEQFF
d_call: TRBD2; j_call: TRBJ2-5; v_call: TRBV10-3; cdr3_aa: CAISKYSSGQETQYF
d_call: TRBD2; j_call: TRBJ2-1; v_call: TRBV4-2; cdr3_aa: CASSQGRTSGGAGGQFF
d_call: -; j_call: TRBJ2-1; v_call: TRBV7-2; cdr3_aa: CASSPGLLYEQFF
d_call: -; j_call: TRBJ2-5; v_call: TRBV6-5; cdr3_aa: CASSSGGGGRKTQYF
d_call: TRBD2; j_call: TRBJ2-1; v_call: TRBV20-1; cdr3_aa: CSSRSSSGAYNEQFF
d_call: TRBD2; j_call: TRBJ2-7; v_call: TRBV18; cdr3_aa: CASSPPAGGSYEQYF
d_call: -; j_call: TRBJ1-4; v_call: TRBV29-1; cdr3_aa: CSVEDPGGIEKLFF
d_call: -; j_call: TRBJ1-1; v_call: TRBV5-1; cdr3_aa: CASGVYREDTEAFF
d_call: -; j_call: TRBJ1-2; v_call: TRBV12-3/TRBV12-4; cdr3_aa: CASSLTTGSYGYTF
d_call: TRBD2; j_call: TRBJ2-3; v_call: TRBV24-1; cdr3_aa: CATSSGRTNDKGDTQYF
d_call: -; j_call: TRBJ1-4; v_call: TRBV27; cdr3_aa: CATSQGFNEKLFF
d_call: -; j_call: TRBJ2-2; v_call: TRBV10-3; cdr3_aa: CAIGTIANTGELFF
d_call: -; j_call: TRBJ2-1; v_call: TRBV14; cdr3_aa: CASSQDRAVDGPYNEQFF
d_call: -; j_call: TRBJ2-5; v_call: TRBV6-1; cdr3_aa: CASSEWGVSLETQYF
d_call: TRBD1; j_call: TRBJ2-1; v_call: TRBV4-1; cdr3_aa: CASSQDPGQGWNEQFF
d_call: -; j_call: TRBJ1-1; v_call: TRBV20-1; cdr3_aa: CSASRQPNTEAFF
d_call: TRBD1; j_call: TRBJ1-1; v_call: TRBV5-1; cdr3_aa: CASGPGQGGTEAFF
d_call: -; j_call: TRBJ1-1; v_call: TRBV3-1; cdr3_aa: CASSQDHGTEAFF
d_call: -; j_call: TRBJ2-1; v_call: TRBV6-5; cdr3_aa: CASSRQASSYNEQFF
d_call: -; j_call: TRBJ2-7; v_call: TRBV21-1; cdr3_aa: CARDGGTVSSYEQYF
d_call: TRBD1; j_call: TRBJ2-1; v_call: TRBV5-1; cdr3_aa: CASSLGDRGSDEQFF
d_call: -; j_call: TRBJ2-7; v_call: TRBV29-1; cdr3_aa: CSVETGVLLPYEQYF
d_call: -; j_call: TRBJ2-7; v_call: TRBV3-1; cdr3_aa: CASSRGHGNSYEQYF
d_call: TRBD2; j_call: TRBJ2-1; v_call: TRBV12-3/TRBV12-4; cdr3_aa: CASRLAASYNEQFF
d_call: TRBD2; j_call: TRBJ2-5; v_call: TRBV4-1; cdr3_aa: CASSQLAGSGETQYF
d_call: -; j_call: TRBJ1-5; v_call: TRBV3-1; cdr3_aa: CASSQDRSSKQPQHF
d_call: -; j_call: TRBJ1-5; v_call: TRBV4-1; cdr3_aa: CASSEGQLNQPQHF
d_call: -; j_call: TRBJ2-3; v_call: TRBV14; cdr3_aa: CASSRLQLIRTQYF
d_call: -; j_call: -; v_call: TRBV3-1; cdr3_aa: CASSQGGGAEETQYF
d_call: -; j_call: TRBJ1-5; v_call: TRBV15; cdr3_aa: CATSRASNQPQHF